The 18 T cell receptor beta chains below come from one sample, sequenced in a study of tumor-infiltrating lymphocytes in localized non-small cell lung cancer. The table came from immunoSEQ multiplex PCR; TCRdb's copy has only in-frame clones and leaves some out. The sample has tens of thousands of clones, 69% seen once. Source material: lung tumor tissue. The receptors were sampled from a human donor with non-small cell lung cancer.

This chain connects TRBV6-5 to TRBJ1-1; perhaps TRBD1 as D (6 bases). Trimming left V 8 bases short and J 5 bases short, with 15 bases between. This CDR3 comprises 13 residues. The germline gives CDR1 MNHEY, CDR2 SVGAGI. Here the CDR3 DNA reads TGTGCCAGCGCCCCAGGGGTAAAGACTGAAGCTTTCTTT. This sequence encodes CASAPGVKTEAFF.

This clone was seen more than once but under ten times. The chain combines TRBV6-5 with TRBJ1-1; D ambiguous. In germline, CDR1 is MNHEY, CDR2 SVGAGI. Trimming stripped 2 bases from V and 5 bases from J, with 12 bases between. The CDR3 contains 14 residues. CDR3 in amino acids: CASSYRLGATEAFF. CDR3 nucleotide sequence: TGTGCCAGCAGTTACCGGCTTGGAGCAACTGAAGCTTTCTTT.

Only a few counts were recorded for this clone. The chain recombines TRBV7-8 with TRBJ2-2, with D possibly being TRBD2 (7 bases). Germline V gives CDR1 SGHVS, CDR2 FQNEAQ. This CDR3 has 16 residues. The V and J ends lost 3 bases and 6 bases respectively, with 17 bases between them. The DNA for the CDR3 is TGTGCCAGCAGCTTGGGGACGGGGGGCAGCCCCGGGGAGCTGTTTTTT. Its translation is CASSLGTGGSPGELFF.

This clone has just a few counts. The chain couples TRBV29-1 to TRBJ2-5; D gene ambiguous. CDR3 length: 16 residues. Germline V gene data show CDR1 as SQVTM and CDR2 as ANQGSEA. The V end was cut by 1 base, the J end by 7 bases, with 22 bases between. The CDR3 DNA reads TGCAGCGTTGAAGGGACCACCCGTCTCGGTTTTGGGACCCAGTACTTC. Protein product: CSVEGTTRLGFGTQYF.

This clone was picked up a small number of times. The rearrangement links TRBV27 to TRBJ1-1; D remains unclear. V was pared by 0 bases and J by 1 base, with 9 bases between. Germline lookup yields CDR1 MNHEY and CDR2 SMNVEV (reference sequence). This CDR3 contains 15 residues. The CDR3 DNA follows: TGTGCCAGCAGTTTATCGTCCCGGGCGAACACTGAAGCTTTCTTT. This encodes CASSLSSRANTEAFF.

The genes are TRBV2 and TRBJ2-1; 7 nucleotides match TRBD1. The V gene's germline CDR1 is SNHLY and CDR2 FYNNEI. Unmatched junction bases numbered 12, after V lost 6 bases and J lost 4 bases. The CDR3 consists of 16 residues. The CDR3 nucleotides are TGTGCCAGCAGACCCCAGAGGGACAGCCTGTACAATGAGCAGTTCTTC. Its translation: CASRPQRDSLYNEQFF. The variable domain in full, completed from reference TRBV2 and TRBJ2-1, reads EPEVTQTPSHQVTQMGQEVILRCVPISNHLYFYWYRQILGQKVEFLVSFYNNEISEKSEIFDDQFSVERPDGSNFTLKIRSTKLEDSAMYFCASRPQRDSLYNEQFFGPGTRLTVL.

The chain combines TRBV4-1 with TRBJ1-4; D might be TRBD1 (5 bases). From germline, CDR1 is MGHRA and CDR2 YSYEKL. CDR3 length: 16 amino acids. V dropped 9 bases and J dropped 0 bases, with 17 bases sitting between them. CDR3 in DNA: TGCGCCAGTACGCGACAGACGCTAGCAACTAATGAAAAACTGTTTTTT. Protein product: CASTRQTLATNEKLFF.

The CDR3 DNA is TGTGCCAGCAGTCGGAGCTCTGGGGCCAACGTCCTGACTTTC. This gives the protein CASSRSSGANVLTF. The chain joins TRBV27 to TRBJ2-6; no reliable D call. Germline CDR1 MNHEY, CDR2 SMNVEV (reference sequence). The V gene lost 5 bases and the J gene lost 0 bases, with 5 bases spanning the gap. CDR3 length: 14 residues. The entire variable domain, with the rest obtained from reference TRBV27 and TRBJ2-6, is as follows: EAQVTQNPRYLITVTGKKLTVTCSQNMNHEYMSWYRQDPGLGLRQIYYSMNVEVTDKGDVPEGYKVSRKEKRNFPLILESPSPNQTSLYFCASSRSSGANVLTFGAGSRLTVL.

The genes are TRBV7-2 and TRBJ2-5; TRBD1 agrees at 8 bases. CDR1 is SGHTA, CDR2 FQGNSA, per germline. V dropped 1 base and J dropped 9; count of bases not matched to a gene: 10. The CDR3 totals 15 residues. As DNA, the CDR3 is TGTGCCAGCAGCTTAGGGGACAGGCGGCAAGGGGCCCAGTACTTC. Its protein is CASSLGDRRQGAQYF.

The rearrangement uses TRBV7-8 and TRBJ1-5; 7 bases line up with TRBD1. The V segment lost 1 base and the J segment 6 bases; nucleotides outside the gene matches: 3. This CDR3 region has 14 residues. Germline loops: CDR1 SGHVS, CDR2 FQNEAQ. The CDR3: CASSLVRGSQPQHF. CDR3 DNA: TGTGCCAGCAGCTTAGTCAGGGGGAGTCAGCCCCAGCATTTT.

This clone has just a few counts. The V and J genes are TRBV9 and TRBJ2-3; D call uncertain. V lost 0 bases and J lost 2, with 7 bases in between. This CDR3 is 14 amino acids long. Germline V gene data show CDR1 as SGDLS and CDR2 as YYNGEE. This chain's CDR3 is CASSVDQDTDTQYF. The DNA for the CDR3 is TGTGCCAGCAGCGTAGACCAAGACACAGATACGCAGTATTTT.

V is TRBV14 and J is TRBJ2-1; D is undetermined. Germline lookup yields CDR1 SGHDN and CDR2 FVKESK. CDR3 length equals 11 residues. With 5 bases removed from V and 4 bases from J, the gap between germline ends came to 3 bases. This chain's CDR3 is CASSSYNEQFF. DNA of the CDR3: TGTGCCAGCAGCTCGTACAATGAGCAGTTCTTC.

In its sample, this clone was seen a few times. The chain has TRBV6-6 and TRBJ2-7; the match to TRBD1 covers 10 bases. Per germline, CDR1 MNHNY and CDR2 SVGAGI (reference sequence). Trimming at V came to 0 bases and at J to 4 bases, leaving 0 bases not matched to a gene. The CDR3 runs 14 residues. CDR3 nucleotide sequence: TGTGCCAGCAGTTACTCGGGACAGGGGTACGAGCAGTACTTC. Translating gives CASSYSGQGYEQYF.

The chain recombines TRBV9 with TRBJ1-2; D is uncertain. Germline assignment: CDR1 SGDLS and CDR2 YYNGEE. With 1 base removed from V and 0 bases from J, the gap between germline ends came to 4 bases. CDR3 length equals 13 residues. In DNA form, the CDR3 reads TGTGCCAGCAGCGTATCTGCTAACTATGGCTACACCTTC. It codes for CASSVSANYGYTF.

This clone was recorded a few times. V is TRBV14 and J is TRBJ1-1; D is possibly TRBD1 (6 bases). V was clipped by 1 base and J by 12 bases, with 15 bases between them. CDR1 SGHDN and CDR2 FVKESK come from the germline V gene. The CDR3 sequence is 13 residues long. DNA of the CDR3: TGTGCCAGCAGCCAAGGTGACGTCCAGGGGTCTTTCTTT. Translated: CASSQGDVQGSFF.

The V call is TRBV11-3, the J call TRBJ2-1; 7 nucleotides line up with TRBD1. The V gene's germline CDR1 is SGHNT and CDR2 YENEEA. The CDR3 runs 15 residues. V dropped 4 bases and J dropped 4; count of bases not matched to a gene: 7. CDR3 protein: CASSYDRDAYNEQFF. Here the CDR3 DNA reads TGTGCCAGCAGCTATGACAGGGACGCTTACAATGAGCAGTTCTTC.

This clone was picked up one time. The V and J genes are TRBV11-2 and TRBJ1-1, with no clear D. The V gene's germline CDR1 is SGHAT and CDR2 FQNNGV. This CDR3 comprises 11 residues. V was trimmed by 2 bases and J by 3 bases, leaving 1 base between them. In DNA, the CDR3 is TGTGCCAGCAGCTTATACACTGAAGCTTTCTTT. Amino acids: CASSLYTEAFF. The complete variable domain, with remaining parts taken from reference TRBV11-2 and TRBJ1-1, reads EAGVAQSPRYKIIEKRQSVAFWCNPISGHATLYWYQQILGQGPKLLIQFQNNGVVDDSQLPKDRFSAERLKGVDSTLKIQPAKLEDSAVYLCASSLYTEAFFGQGTRLTVV.

In its sample, this clone ranks as medium-sized. The chain employs TRBV6-5 and TRBJ2-1; D gene ambiguous. The CDR3 covers 13 residues. V was shortened by 2 bases and J by 5 bases, with 7 bases between the two germline ends. The germline gives CDR1 MNHEY, CDR2 SVGAGI. CDR3 in DNA: TGTGCCAGCAGTTACGTCGGCGACAATGAGCAGTTCTTC. Encoded protein: CASSYVGDNEQFF.